What follows is one T cell receptor beta chain and its context. The V end lost 2 bases, the J end lost 4 bases, and 12 bases lay between the germline ends. The CDR3 sequence is 14 residues long. CDR1 and CDR2 from the germline V gene are SGHVS and FQNEAQ. Per the original methods: Counts of nucleated cells, estimated from reference gene primer amplification, were obtained. TCRdb keeps only in-frame clones here, not all; method: immunoSEQ multiplex PCR. That table gives V, J and clone size, and the DNA gave D and trimming. The sample records fewer than 200,000 clones, roughly 85% being singletons. This specimen comes from a study of blood T cell repertoires in COVID-19. Across the whole study: The study drew acute and convalescent COVID-19 samples from the United States, Italy and Spain. Sample material is recorded as cDNA or gDNA derived from T cells, B-cell-depleted T cells, or PBMCs.

This sequence joins TRBV7-8 and TRBJ2-7; D is undetermined. The source material was peripheral blood. This sequence was found in a woman aged 70 to 79 with acute or convalescent COVID-19. DNA for the CDR3: TGTGCCAGCAGCTTATCCAGGAATCCTTACGAGCAGTACTTC. It is translated as CASSLSRNPYEQYF.